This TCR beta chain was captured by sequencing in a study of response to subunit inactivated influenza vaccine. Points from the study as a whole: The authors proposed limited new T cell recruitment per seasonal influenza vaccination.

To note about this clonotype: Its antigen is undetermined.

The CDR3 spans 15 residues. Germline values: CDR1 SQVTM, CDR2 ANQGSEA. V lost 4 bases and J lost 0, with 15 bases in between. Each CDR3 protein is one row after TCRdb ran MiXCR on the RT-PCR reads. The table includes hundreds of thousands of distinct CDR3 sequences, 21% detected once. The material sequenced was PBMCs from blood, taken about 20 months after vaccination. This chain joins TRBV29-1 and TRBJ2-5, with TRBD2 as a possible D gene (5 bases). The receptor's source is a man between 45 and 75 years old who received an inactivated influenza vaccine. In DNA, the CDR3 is TGCAGCGTTGTGCCGCGGGTGTGGTACCAAGAGACCCAGTACTTC. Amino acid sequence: CSVVPRVWYQETQYF.